This T cell receptor (beta chain) appears in the sequencing data of a study of memory CD4+ T cells and cytomegalovirus serostatus. Broader study findings: Repertoires predicted CMV serostatus with median bootstrapped AUC of about 0.96. Each of around 69 CMV-associated TCRbeta sequences occurred in one to five individuals. The CMV-associated TCR signature appears largely within the CD4+ memory repertoire.

Single viable CD3+CD4+CD8-CD45RO+ cells were sorted as the memory CD4+ T cells. The protocol was immunoSEQ multiplex PCR, while the TCRdb copy is restricted to in-frame clones and leaves out a portion. Of around 57,000 clones in the sample, around 80% were seen once. This clone was seen more than once but under ten times. Its antigen is not identified. The sequencing sample was made of memory CD4+ T cells from blood. The sequence came from an adult in good health and CMV-seronegative. Some clones in this sample may be carry-over from other donors' samples.

This CDR3 reads CASSPRGSRQVHEQYF. The DNA for the CDR3 is TGTGCCAGCAGCCCCAGGGGGAGCAGGCAAGTCCACGAGCAGTACTTC. The chain combines TRBV7-2 with TRBJ2-7; TRBD1 agrees at 7 bases. With V trimmed by 5 bases and J by 5 bases, 15 bases remained unmatched. The CDR3 is made up of 16 amino acids. The V gene's germline CDR1 is SGHTA and CDR2 FQGNSA.